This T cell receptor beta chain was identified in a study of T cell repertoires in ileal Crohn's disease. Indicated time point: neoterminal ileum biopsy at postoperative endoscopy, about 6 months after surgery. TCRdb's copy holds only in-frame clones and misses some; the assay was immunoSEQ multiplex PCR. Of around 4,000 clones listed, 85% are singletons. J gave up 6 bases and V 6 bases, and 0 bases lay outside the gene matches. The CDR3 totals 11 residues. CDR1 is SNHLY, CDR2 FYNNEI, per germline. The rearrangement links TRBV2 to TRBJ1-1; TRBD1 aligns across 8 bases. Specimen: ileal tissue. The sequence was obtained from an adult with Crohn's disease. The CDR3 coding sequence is TGTGCCAGCAGGACAGGGGCTGAAGCTTTCTTT. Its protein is CASRTGAEAFF.